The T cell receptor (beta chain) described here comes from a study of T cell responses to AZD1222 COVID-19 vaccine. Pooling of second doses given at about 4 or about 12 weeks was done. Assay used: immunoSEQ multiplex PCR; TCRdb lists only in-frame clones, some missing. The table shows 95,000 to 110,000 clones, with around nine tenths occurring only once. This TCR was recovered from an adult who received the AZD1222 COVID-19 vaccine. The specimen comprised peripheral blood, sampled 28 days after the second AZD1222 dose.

CDR3 bases: TGTGCCAGCTCACCGTTAGAAACCTACGAGCAGTACTTC. Encoded protein: CASSPLETYEQYF. J is TRBJ2-7 and V is TRBV18, with no clear D. Trimming stripped 3 bases from V and 2 bases from J, with 8 bases between. This CDR3 spans 13 amino acids. Germline loops: CDR1 KGHSH, CDR2 LQKENI.